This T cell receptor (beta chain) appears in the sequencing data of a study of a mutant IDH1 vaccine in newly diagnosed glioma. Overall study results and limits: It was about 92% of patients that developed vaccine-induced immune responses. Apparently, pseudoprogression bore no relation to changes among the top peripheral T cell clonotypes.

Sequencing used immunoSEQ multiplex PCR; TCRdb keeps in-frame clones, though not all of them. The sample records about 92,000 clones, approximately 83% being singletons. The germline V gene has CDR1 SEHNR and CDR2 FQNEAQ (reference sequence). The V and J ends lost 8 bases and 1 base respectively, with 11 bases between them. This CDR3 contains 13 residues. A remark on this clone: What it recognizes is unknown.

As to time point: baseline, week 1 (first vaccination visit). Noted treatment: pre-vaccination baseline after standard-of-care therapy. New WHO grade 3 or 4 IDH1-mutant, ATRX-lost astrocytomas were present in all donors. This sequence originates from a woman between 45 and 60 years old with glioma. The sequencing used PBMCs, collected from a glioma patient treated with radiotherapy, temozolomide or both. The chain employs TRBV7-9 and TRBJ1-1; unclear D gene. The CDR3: CASRARGNTEAFF. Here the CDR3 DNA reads TGTGCCAGCCGGGCGCGGGGGAACACTGAAGCTTTCTTT.